The next 3 T cell receptor beta chains were all read from a single sample in a study of OX40 agonist ivuxolimab in advanced cancers. Clones were sequenced by immunoSEQ multiplex PCR, and TCRdb holds only the in-frame ones, with some missing. Of roughly 77,000 clones listed, over 85% are singletons. Sequencing used CD4+ or CD8+ T cells sorted from blood, obtained in a trial of the OX40 agonist ivuxolimab. These receptors were collected from an adult with an advanced solid tumor such as melanoma, head and neck, liver or kidney cancer.

This rearrangement joins TRBV6-5 to TRBJ1-3; D not certain. Germline V gene sequence: CDR1 MNHEY, CDR2 SVGAGI. Trimming took off 0 bases at V and 2 bases at J, with 8 bases between the two ends. The CDR3 spans 15 residues. The CDR3 coding sequence is TGTGCCAGCAGTTACTCGGGGAATCCTGGAAACACCATATATTTT. This translates into CASSYSGNPGNTIYF.

The chain carries TRBV7-9 and TRBJ2-4, with TRBD2 matching over 14 bases. CDR3 length equals 16 residues. Germline CDR1 reads SEHNR; CDR2 reads FQNEAQ (reference sequence). Germline trimming cut 7 bases from V and 5 bases from J; bases unmatched to any gene: 7. Here the CDR3 reads CASIPGTSGSQNIQYF. The CDR3 DNA follows: TGTGCCAGCATCCCCGGGACTAGCGGGAGCCAAAACATTCAGTACTTC.

V is TRBV5-6 and J is TRBJ2-3; 7 positions agree with TRBD2. CDR1 and CDR2 (germline): SGHDT, YYEEEE. The CDR3 consists of 14 residues. The V gene end was trimmed by 0 bases and the J gene end by 2 bases; junction bases not matched to a gene: 0. Here the CDR3 reads CASSLGLATDTQYF. For the CDR3, the DNA is TGTGCCAGCAGCTTGGGACTAGCCACAGATACGCAGTATTTT.